The 7 T cell receptor beta chains in this list originate from one sample, sequenced in a study of cytomegalovirus exposure and HLA in healthy donors. The PCR employed 60 Vbeta primers together with 13 Jbeta primers. The protocol was immunoSEQ multiplex PCR, while the TCRdb copy is restricted to in-frame clones and leaves out a portion. The sample carries 140,000 to 150,000 clones, around 65% recorded once. The sample taken for sequencing was PBMCs. Receptors originate from a woman aged 60-75 years in good health and CMV-seronegative.

In the case of this clone: At one end, the junction sequence differs from germline, possibly due to a read error. This chain connects TRBV11-1 to TRBJ2-7; D ambiguous. The CDR3 consists of 12 residues. Germline loops: CDR1 SGHAT, CDR2 FQDESV (reference sequence). The CDR3 here is CASSAASHEQYF. For the CDR3, the DNA is TGTGCCAGCAGCGCGGCCTCCCACGAGCAGTACTTC.

The V call is TRBV2, the J call TRBJ2-1; tentative D call: TRBD2 (6 bases). V lost 7 bases, J lost 3 bases, and 10 bases lay in between. The CDR3 is 13 amino acids. The germline CDR1 and CDR2 sequences are SNHLY and FYNNEI. The chain's CDR3 is CASKEGSYNEQFF. The CDR3 DNA is TGTGCCAGCAAGGAGGGCAGCTACAATGAGCAGTTCTTC.

The chain links TRBV7-8 to TRBJ2-1, with TRBD2 matching 8 bases. The germline V gene has CDR1 SGHVS and CDR2 FQNEAQ. The CDR3 spans 16 residues. Unmatched junction bases numbered 6, after V lost 5 bases and J lost 0 bases. For the CDR3, the DNA is TGTGCCAGCAGCCCCCCCCGGGGGGGCTCCTACAATGAGCAGTTCTTC. It translates to CASSPPRGGSYNEQFF.

This clone was detected only a few times. The chain recombines TRBV25-1 with TRBJ2-2; unclear D gene. This CDR3 is built from 13 residues. Germline CDR1 and CDR2: MGHDK and SYGVNS. Trimming removed 2 bases from V and 6 bases from J, with 7 bases in between. This CDR3 reads CASSEGRPGELFF. CDR3 nucleotides: TGTGCCAGCAGTGAAGGGCGACCCGGGGAGCTGTTTTTT.

This chain links TRBV7-2 with TRBJ2-7; TRBD2 aligns across 7 bases. Unmatched junction bases numbered 5, after V lost 5 bases and J lost 7 bases. This CDR3 region has 12 residues. Germline V gives CDR1 SGHTA, CDR2 FQGNSA. CDR3 loop: CASSRLAGEQYF. The CDR3 coding sequence is TGTGCCAGCAGCCGACTAGCAGGGGAGCAGTACTTC.

This sequence joins TRBV6-5 and TRBJ1-2; 9 bases are shared with TRBD1. The germline V gene has CDR1 MNHEY and CDR2 SVGAGI. This CDR3 contains 15 residues. The V gene end was trimmed by 5 bases and the J gene end by 8 bases; junction bases not matched to a gene: 12. This CDR3 is CASSRTGDMLGGYTF. In DNA, the CDR3 is TGTGCCAGCAGTCGGACAGGGGATATGTTGGGAGGCTACACCTTC.

The sample holds a few counts of this clone. The chain is built from TRBV28 and TRBJ2-7; 7 bases align to TRBD1. V lost 10 bases, J lost 3 bases, and 3 bases stayed unmatched. Germline CDR1 is MDHEN and CDR2 is SYDVKM. The CDR3 length is 11 residues. The DNA of the CDR3 is TGTGCCACCGGACAGGTCTACGAGCAGTACTTC. Translating it yields CATGQVYEQYF. The full variable domain, in which reference TRBV28 and TRBJ2-7 provide the parts outside the CDR3, is DVKVTQSSRYLVKRTGEKVFLECVQDMDHENMFWYRQDPGLGLRLIYFSYDVKMKEKGDIPEGYSVSREKKERFSLILESASTNQTSMYLCATGQVYEQYFGPGTRLTVT.